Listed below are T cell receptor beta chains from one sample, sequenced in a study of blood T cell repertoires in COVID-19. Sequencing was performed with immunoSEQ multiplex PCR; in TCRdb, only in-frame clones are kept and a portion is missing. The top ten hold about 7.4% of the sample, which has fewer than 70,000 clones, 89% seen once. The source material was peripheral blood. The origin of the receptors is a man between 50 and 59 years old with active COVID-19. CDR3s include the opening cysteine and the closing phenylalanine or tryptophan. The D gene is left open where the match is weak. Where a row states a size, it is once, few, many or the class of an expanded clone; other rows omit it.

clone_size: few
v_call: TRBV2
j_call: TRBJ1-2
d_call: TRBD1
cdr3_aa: CASCGQAANYGYTF
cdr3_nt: TGTGCCAGCTGTGGACAGGCCGCTAACTATGGCTACACCTTC

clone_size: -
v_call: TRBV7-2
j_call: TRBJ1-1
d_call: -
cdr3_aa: CASSLGSRTEAFF
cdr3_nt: TGTGCCAGCAGCCTCGGTTCGAGGACTGAAGCTTTCTTT

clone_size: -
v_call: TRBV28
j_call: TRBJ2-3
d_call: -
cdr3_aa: CASGRTNTDTQYF
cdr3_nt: TGTGCCAGCGGGAGGACAAACACAGATACGCAGTATTTT

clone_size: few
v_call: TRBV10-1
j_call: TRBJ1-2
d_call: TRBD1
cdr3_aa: CASSARQGYNYGYTF
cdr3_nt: TGCGCCAGCAGTGCGCGACAGGGTTATAACTATGGCTACACCTTC

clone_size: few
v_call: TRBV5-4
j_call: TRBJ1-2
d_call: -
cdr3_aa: CASSLDGNYGYTF
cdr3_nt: TGTGCCAGCAGCTTGGACGGGAACTATGGCTACACCTTC

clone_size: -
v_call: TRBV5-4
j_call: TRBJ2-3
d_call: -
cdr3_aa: CASSQDSLPTDTQYF
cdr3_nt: TGTGCCAGCAGCCAGGACAGCTTACCGACAGATACGCAGTATTTT

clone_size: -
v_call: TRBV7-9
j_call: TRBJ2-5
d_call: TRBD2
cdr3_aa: CASSPRGVRETQYF
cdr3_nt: TGTGCCAGCAGCCCCCGGGGGGTGAGAGAGACCCAGTACTTC

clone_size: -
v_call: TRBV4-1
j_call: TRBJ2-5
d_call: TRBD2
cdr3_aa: CASSRTSGGSWEETQYF
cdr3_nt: TGCGCCAGCAGCCGGACTAGCGGGGGATCTTGGGAAGAGACCCAGTACTTC

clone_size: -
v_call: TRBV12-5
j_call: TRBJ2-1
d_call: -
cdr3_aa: CASGLLDSLWAATNNEQFF
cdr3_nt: TGTGCTAGTGGTTTATTGGACAGTTTATGGGCAGCGACCAACAATGAGCAGTTCTTC

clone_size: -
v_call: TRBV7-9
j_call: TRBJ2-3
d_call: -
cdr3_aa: CASSLEGLATQYF
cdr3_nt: TGTGCCAGCAGCTTAGAGGGTCTAGCTACGCAGTATTTT

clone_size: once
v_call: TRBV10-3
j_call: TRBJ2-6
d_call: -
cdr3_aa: CAISESMGSAISGANVLTF
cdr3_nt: TGTGCCATCAGTGAGTCGATGGGCAGTGCCATCTCTGGGGCCAACGTCCTGACTTTC

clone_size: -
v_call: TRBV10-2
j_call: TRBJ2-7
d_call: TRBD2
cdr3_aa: CATQGGLALYEQYF
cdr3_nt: TGCGCCACCCAGGGGGGACTAGCTCTCTACGAGCAGTACTTC

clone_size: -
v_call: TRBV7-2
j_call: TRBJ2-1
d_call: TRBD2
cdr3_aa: CASSLNSGGAEEQFF
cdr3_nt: TGTGCCAGCAGCTTAAACAGCGGGGGGGCAGAGGAGCAGTTCTTC

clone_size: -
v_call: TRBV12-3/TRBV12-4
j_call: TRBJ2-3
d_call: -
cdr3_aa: CASSFSLSDTQYF
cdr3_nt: TGTGCCAGCAGTTTTAGCCTCTCAGATACGCAGTATTTT

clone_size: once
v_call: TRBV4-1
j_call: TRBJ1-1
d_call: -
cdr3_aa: CASSQDMAGWEAFF
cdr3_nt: TGCGCCAGCAGCCAAGATATGGCAGGGTGGGAAGCTTTCTTT

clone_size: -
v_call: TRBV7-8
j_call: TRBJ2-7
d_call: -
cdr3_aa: CASSLATGSEQYF
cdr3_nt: TGTGCCAGCAGCTTAGCGACTGGGTCCGAGCAGTACTTC

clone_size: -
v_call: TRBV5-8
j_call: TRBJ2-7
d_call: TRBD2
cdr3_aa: CASSLSRTSGAYEQYF
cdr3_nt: TGTGCCAGCAGCTTGTCCCGGACTAGCGGGGCCTACGAGCAGTACTTC

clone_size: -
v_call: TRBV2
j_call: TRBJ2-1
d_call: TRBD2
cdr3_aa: CASSEGGSGVYNEQFF
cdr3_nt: TGTGCCAGCAGTGAAGGAGGTAGCGGGGTATACAATGAGCAGTTCTTC

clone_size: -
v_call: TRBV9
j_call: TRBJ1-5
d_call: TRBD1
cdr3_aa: CASSAGTGFNQPQHF
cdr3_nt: TGTGCCAGCAGCGCCGGGACAGGGTTCAATCAGCCCCAGCATTTT

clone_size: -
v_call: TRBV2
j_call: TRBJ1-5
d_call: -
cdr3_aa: CASSDSVGKNQPQHF
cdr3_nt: TGTGCCAGCAGTGATTCTGTCGGTAAAAATCAGCCCCAGCATTTT

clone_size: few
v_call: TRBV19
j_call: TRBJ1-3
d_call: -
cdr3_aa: CASSRGSSSGNTIYF
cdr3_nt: TGTGCCAGTAGTCGAGGCAGTAGCTCTGGAAACACCATATATTTT

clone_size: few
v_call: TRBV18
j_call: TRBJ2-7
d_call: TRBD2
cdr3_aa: CASSPPTSGGRGEQYF
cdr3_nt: TGTGCCAGCTCACCACCGACTAGCGGGGGGAGGGGCGAGCAGTACTTC

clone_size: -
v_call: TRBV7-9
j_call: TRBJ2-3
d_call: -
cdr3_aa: CASSLGGNTQYF
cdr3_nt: TGTGCCAGCAGCTTGGGAGGAAATACGCAGTATTTT

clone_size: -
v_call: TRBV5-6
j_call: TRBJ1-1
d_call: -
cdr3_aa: CASSLWGPTEAFF
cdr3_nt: TGTGCCAGCAGCTTGTGGGGGCCCACTGAAGCTTTCTTT

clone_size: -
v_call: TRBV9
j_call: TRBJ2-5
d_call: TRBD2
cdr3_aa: CASSVTSGGYQETQYF
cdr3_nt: TGTGCCAGCAGCGTAACTAGCGGGGGATACCAAGAGACCCAGTACTTC

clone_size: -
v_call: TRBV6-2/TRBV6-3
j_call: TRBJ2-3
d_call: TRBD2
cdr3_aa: CASSPGLTPDTQYF
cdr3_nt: TGTGCCAGCAGTCCGGGACTAACCCCCGATACGCAGTATTTT

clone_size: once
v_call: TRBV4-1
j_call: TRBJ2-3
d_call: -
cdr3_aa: CASSQAPGNTDTQYF
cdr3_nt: TGCGCCAGCAGCCAAGCTCCCGGGAACACAGATACGCAGTATTTT

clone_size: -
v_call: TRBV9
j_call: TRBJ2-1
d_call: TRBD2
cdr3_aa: CASSPSKNRLAGYNEQFF
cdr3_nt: TGTGCCAGCAGCCCCAGCAAAAATAGACTAGCAGGTTACAATGAGCAGTTCTTC

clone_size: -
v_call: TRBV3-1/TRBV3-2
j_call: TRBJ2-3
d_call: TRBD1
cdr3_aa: CASSPGLGQLYTYTDTQYF
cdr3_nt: TGTGCCAGCAGCCCCGGTTTGGGACAGCTATACACCTACACAGATACGCAGTATTTT

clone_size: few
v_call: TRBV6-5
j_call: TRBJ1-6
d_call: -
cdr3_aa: CASQGYNSPLHF
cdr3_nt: TGTGCCAGCCAGGGGTATAATTCACCCCTCCACTTT

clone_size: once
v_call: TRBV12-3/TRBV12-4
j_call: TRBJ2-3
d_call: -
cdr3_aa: CASSFTRDTQYF
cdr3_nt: TGTGCCAGCAGTTTTACCCGGGATACGCAGTATTTT

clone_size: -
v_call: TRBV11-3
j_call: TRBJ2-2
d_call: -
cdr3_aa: CASSLGWGTSNTGELFF
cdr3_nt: TGTGCCAGCAGCTTAGGTTGGGGGACATCGAACACCGGGGAGCTGTTTTTT

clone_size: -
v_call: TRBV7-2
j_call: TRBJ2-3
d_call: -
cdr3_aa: CASSLTGRTDTQYF
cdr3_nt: TGTGCCAGCAGCTTAACGGGTCGCACAGATACGCAGTATTTT

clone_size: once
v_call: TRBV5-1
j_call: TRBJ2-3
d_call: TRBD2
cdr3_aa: CASSFLAGVRVEYF
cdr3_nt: TGCGCCAGCAGCTTTCTAGCGGGAGTCAGAGTAGAGTATTTT

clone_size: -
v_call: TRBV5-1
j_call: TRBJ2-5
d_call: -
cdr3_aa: CASSPFTTSSQETQYF
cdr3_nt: TGCGCCAGCAGCCCTTTTACTACTAGCTCCCAAGAGACCCAGTACTTC